The 7 T cell receptor beta chains reported below all come from one sample, sequenced in a study of breast tumors, draining lymph nodes, adjacent tissues. TCRdb reprocessed the multiplex PCR reads via MiXCR and lists one record per CDR3 protein. In the table there are some 100,000 distinct CDR3 sequences, 21% of which are singletons. Breast cancer patients provided tissue from their axillary draining lymph nodes. Sequencing used axillary lymph node tissue. The receptors stem from a female donor with breast cancer. Some clones in this sample may be carry-over from other donors' samples.

Ten or more counts support this clonotype. The chain couples TRBV25-1 to TRBJ1-4; 7 bases fit TRBD1. Looked up from germline, CDR1 is MGHDK and CDR2 is SYGVNS. This CDR3 comprises 14 residues. Trimming removed 11 bases from V and 5 bases from J; junction bases left unmatched: 11. This CDR3 reads CAGRRDRKNEKLFF. In DNA, the CDR3 is TGTGCCGGCCGAAGGGACAGAAAAAATGAAAAACTGTTTTTT.

In regard to this clonotype: A much larger clone lies a single base off, so this may be a read error. The chain is built from TRBV11-3 and TRBJ2-1, with 13 bases that match TRBD2. The CDR3 is 13 residues long. Germline trimming cut 2 bases from V and 12 bases from J; bases unmatched to any gene: 1. The germline CDR1 and CDR2 sequences are SGHNT and YENEEA. The CDR3 here is CASSLRLAGGQFF. CDR3 coding DNA: TGTGCCAGCAGCTTACGACTAGCGGGGGGGCAGTTCTTC.

This clonotype was detected only a few times. One base away lies a much larger clone, so this may be a sequencing read error. The rearrangement uses TRBV7-9 and TRBJ2-1; D might be TRBD1 (6 bases). The CDR3 is 15 amino acids. The germline gives CDR1 SEHNR, CDR2 FQNEAQ (reference sequence). CDR3 sequence reads: CAGSLGQGPINEQFF. The DNA of the CDR3 is TGTGCCGGCAGCTTAGGGCAGGGGCCCATCAATGAGCAGTTCTTC.

Comments on this clonotype: Being one base from a much bigger clone, this may be a read error. This chain links TRBV14 with TRBJ2-2, with 7 bases matching TRBD2. Per the germline V gene, CDR1 is SGHDN and CDR2 is FVKESK. The CDR3 has 17 amino acids. The CDR3 reads CASSQRAGVRNTGVLFF. CDR3 DNA: TGTGCCAGCAGCCAAAGGGCGGGAGTAAGGAACACCGGGGTGCTGTTTTTT.

The J gene is TRBJ1-6, the V gene TRBV20-1; maybe TRBD1 (6 bases). The CDR3 runs to 14 residues. The germline gives CDR1 DFQATT, CDR2 SNEGSKA (reference sequence). Trimming pared 2 bases from V and 13 bases from J, leaving 18 bases between. The CDR3 nucleotides read TGCAGTGCTAGATTCGGGACACCCAAGACCCCCCTCCACTTT. Its protein is CSARFGTPKTPLHF.

Notes on this clonotype: This could be a read error, since a much larger clone is one nucleotide away. The genes are TRBV7-3 and TRBJ2-2, with D perhaps TRBD2 (5 bases). Germline CDR1 is SGHTA and CDR2 is FQGTGA. The CDR3 extends over 14 amino acids. The CDR3 DNA is TGTGCCAGCAGACGTGCGTCGAACACCGGGGAGCTGCTTTTT. Translating gives CASRRASNTGELLF.

In this sample, this clonotype turned up a few times. The chain employs TRBV27 and TRBJ1-5; no reliable D call. The length of the CDR3 is 15 residues. Germline CDR1 reads MNHEY; CDR2 reads SMNVEV (reference sequence). Trimming stripped 6 bases from V and 2 bases from J, with 14 bases between. The CDR3 sequence: CASRPGVGGNQPQHF. The CDR3 bases are TGTGCCAGCAGACCCGGGGTGGGCGGCAATCAGCCCCAGCATTTT.